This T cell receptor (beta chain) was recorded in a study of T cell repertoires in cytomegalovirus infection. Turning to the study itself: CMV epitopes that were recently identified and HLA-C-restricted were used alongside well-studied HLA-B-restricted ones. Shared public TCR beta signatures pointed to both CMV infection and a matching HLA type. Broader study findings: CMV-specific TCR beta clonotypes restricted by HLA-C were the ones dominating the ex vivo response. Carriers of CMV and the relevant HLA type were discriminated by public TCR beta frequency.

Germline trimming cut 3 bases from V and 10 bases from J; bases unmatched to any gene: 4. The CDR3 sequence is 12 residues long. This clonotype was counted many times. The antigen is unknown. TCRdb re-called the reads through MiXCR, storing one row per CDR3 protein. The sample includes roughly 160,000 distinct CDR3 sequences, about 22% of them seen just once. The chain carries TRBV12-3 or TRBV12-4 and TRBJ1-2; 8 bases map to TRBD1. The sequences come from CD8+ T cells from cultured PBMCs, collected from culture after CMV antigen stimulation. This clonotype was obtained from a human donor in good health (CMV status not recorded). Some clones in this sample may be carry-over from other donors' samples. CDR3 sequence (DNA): TGTGCCAGCAGTTTCGGACAGGGAGACTACACCTTC. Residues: CASSFGQGDYTF.